This T cell receptor beta chain is from a study of blood T cell repertoires in COVID-19 (dated by TCRdb to 2020 to 2022). For the study in its entirety: Collaborator samples came from the United States, Italy and Spain and covered acute and convalescent phases of COVID-19. The material from the prospective study consisted of cDNA or gDNA derived from T cells, B-cell-depleted T cells, or PBMCs. Subjects who had been exposed to COVID-19, were actively infected with it, or had recovered from it provided the deeply sampled blood TCRbeta repertoires that made up the dataset. The repertoires were made available in a free public database intended to serve as a resource for research on the immune response to SARS-CoV-2. The samples were drawn from the first 160 participants of the ongoing ImmuneRACE study and from over 950 subjects provided by 6 global collaborators. The sample metadata nearly always contained a de-identified subject ID, COVID-19 status, age in years and sex. HLA class I and class II types, where available, came from metadata supplied by the sample provider rather than from assay-based typing. Points the paper makes about the study in general: Clinical and demographic metadata were provided uncurated, with the amount varying by source and participant.

The CDR3, cysteine through phenylalanine, is 15 amino acids long. CDR3 DNA only is kept here, 45 bases in frame from base 1. Reading the germline V gene gives CDR1 SGHRS and CDR2 YFSETQ. Here V drops 2 bases and J drops 1 base, and the junction holds 2 bases not matched to any gene. In the case of this clone: Its specific antigen is unknown. The input lacks base qualities; no much larger clone sits a single base away.

Participants in the prospective study were enrolled through a virtual design, were aged roughly 18 to 90 years, and lived in 24 United States geographic areas. In the prospective study, cohorts were assigned on the basis of participant-reported clinical history obtained from a screening survey and a study questionnaire. Exposed participants had been in contact with someone with a PCR-confirmed or clinician-diagnosed COVID-19 case within 2 weeks of study entry. Mobile phlebotomists in the prospective study collected whole blood, serum and a nasopharyngeal or oropharyngeal swab from every participant. Participants in the prospective study had the option to provide additional blood draws and questionnaires over a roughly 2-month period. Before DNA extraction, prospective study blood samples were shipped either frozen or at room temperature. TCRbeta CDR3 regions were amplified from genomic DNA by means of the immunoSEQ Assay, a bias-controlled multiplex PCR. The authors' pipeline ran thus. The number of nucleated cells in each sample was estimated by amplification of reference gene primers within the assay. Sequence reads were collapsed and filtered to measure the absolute abundance of every unique TCRbeta CDR3 rearrangement. For each sample, productive Simpson clonality was calculated as the square root of Simpson's diversity index over productive rearrangements. TCRdb retrieved this table from immuneACCESS and kept in-frame rearrangements only. Not all clones are present; in checked studies, unresolved V genes account for under half, and no reason is known for the remainder. V and J calls and clone size are given by that table; D and trimming were obtained from the DNA. The sample contains approximately 200,000 clones, roughly 90% of them found a single time. About 4.6% of the sample comes from the top ten.

The sequence is built from TRBV5-1 and TRBJ2-2; 7 bases in between match TRBD2. This receptor was taken from a woman in her 30s who had been exposed to COVID-19. Source material: PBMCs or T cells enriched from blood (not recorded which). The CDR3 protein is CASSLLAKNTGELFF. The DNA sequence reads TGCGCCAGCAGCTTACTAGCGAAGAACACCGGGGAGCTGTTTTTT.